Below, 30 T cell receptor beta chains from the same sample are listed, as sequenced in a study of molecular identifiers for immune sequencing clone quantification. MiXCR was run by TCRdb on the PCR reads, yielding one entry per CDR3 protein. The profile shows approximately 97,000 distinct CDR3 sequences, roughly a quarter of them singletons. The sequenced sample consisted of naive CD8+ T cells from blood, with Jurkat cell RNA spiked in. Regarding subset: FACS-sorted CD8+CD4-CCR7+CD45RA+ naive T cells. All receptors come from a human donor in good health. Some libraries in this study had Jurkat cell RNA spiked in.

As concerns this clonotype: This sequence may be a read error, since a much larger clone differs from it by one base. J is TRBJ2-3 and V is TRBV10-3; 8 bases map to TRBD2. Looked up from germline, CDR1 is ENHRY and CDR2 is SYGVKD. This CDR3 spans 13 amino acids. V was pared by 10 bases and J by 5 bases, with 8 bases of the junction left unmatched. CDR3 sequence: CATRQAGEDTQYF. For the CDR3, the DNA is TGTGCCACCCGACAAGCGGGGGAAGATACGCAGTATTTT.

In this sample, this clonotype turned up many times. V usage is TRBV19 and J usage is TRBJ1-1; D remains ambiguous. Germline CDR1 and CDR2: LNHDA and SQIVND (reference sequence). Between the trimmed V and J ends, which lost 4 bases and 1 base, there was a span of 4 bases. The CDR3 contains 12 residues. CDR3 loop: CASSTQNTEAFF. The CDR3 DNA is TGTGCCAGTAGTACCCAGAACACTGAAGCTTTCTTT.

In its sample, this clonotype was seen many times. The genes are TRBV5-6 and TRBJ2-7, with D perhaps TRBD1 (5 bases). The germline V gene has CDR1 SGHDT and CDR2 YYEEEE. Deletions cut 0 bases from V and 5 bases from J, with 12 bases between. The CDR3 has 14 amino acids. The CDR3 DNA is TGTGCCAGCAGCTTGGTTCAGGGAAAAGACGAGCAGTACTTC. Encoded protein: CASSLVQGKDEQYF.

This clonotype was counted ten times or more. The chain joins TRBV2 to TRBJ2-7, with no clear D. This CDR3 comprises 13 residues. CDR1 and CDR2 from the germline V gene are SNHLY and FYNNEI. Deletions cut 8 bases from V and 0 bases from J, with 11 bases between. The DNA for the CDR3 is TGTGCCAGCCTGGGCAGAGACTCCTACGAGCAGTACTTC. This translates into CASLGRDSYEQYF. Complete variable domain (other parts from reference TRBV2 and TRBJ2-7): EPEVTQTPSHQVTQMGQEVILRCVPISNHLYFYWYRQILGQKVEFLVSFYNNEISEKSEIFDDQFSVERPDGSNFTLKIRSTKLEDSAMYFCASLGRDSYEQYFGPGTRLTVT.

This clonotype has a count of ten or more. This chain uses TRBV11-2 with TRBJ2-6; D is undetermined. V dropped 7 bases and J dropped 6 bases, with 10 bases sitting between them. Per the germline V gene, CDR1 is SGHAT and CDR2 is FQNNGV. The CDR3 sequence is 13 residues long. DNA for the CDR3: TGTGCCAGCAATAGCCTTGAGGCCAACGTCCTGACTTTC. It yields the protein CASNSLEANVLTF.

This clonotype turned up a few times. The chain combines TRBV5-6 with TRBJ2-3, with a tentative D call TRBD2 (5 bases). V lost 1 base and J 8 bases, leaving 14 bases between the germline ends. This CDR3 is 14 amino acids long. The V gene's germline CDR1 is SGHDT and CDR2 YYEEEE. The CDR3 region is CASSLREFLVTQYF. CDR3 DNA sequence: TGTGCCAGCAGCTTGAGGGAGTTCTTAGTTACGCAGTATTTT.

In the case of this clonotype: One end of the junction does not line up with germline, which may come from a read error. The chain combines TRBV7-9 with TRBJ1-2; no reliable D call. The CDR3 consists of 13 residues. CDR1 is SEHNR, CDR2 FQNEAQ, per germline (reference sequence). The CDR3 DNA is TGCGCCAGCAGCTTTGCGTTTAGCTATGGCTACACCTTC. Residues: CASSFAFSYGYTF.

This clonotype was seen ten or more times. The chain combines TRBV6-5 with TRBJ2-5; 7 bases match TRBD2. The CDR3 totals 13 residues. Germline CDR1 reads MNHEY; CDR2 reads SVGAGI. V shed 2 bases and J 6 bases; nucleotides not matched to a gene: 3. The CDR3 DNA is TGTGCCAGCAGTTACGCGGGAGAGAAGACCCAGTACTTC. Encoded protein: CASSYAGEKTQYF.

There are a few counts of this clonotype. The chain couples TRBV19 to TRBJ1-1; D is uncertain. Trimming removed 3 bases at V and 8 bases at J, with 7 bases between. Germline CDR1 is LNHDA and CDR2 is SQIVND (reference sequence). CDR3 length: 11 residues. For the CDR3, the DNA is TGTGCCAGTAGTATCGCGGGGGAAGCTTTCTTT. It yields the protein CASSIAGEAFF.

In its sample, this clonotype was seen a few times. V gene TRBV27 combines with J gene TRBJ1-2; D is possibly TRBD1 (5 bases). CDR3 size: 13 residues. The germline V gene has CDR1 MNHEY and CDR2 SMNVEV (reference sequence). V lost 3 bases to trimming and J lost 5 bases, with 10 bases between them. The CDR3 loop reads CASSFEGSYGYTF. CDR3 DNA sequence: TGTGCCAGCAGTTTTGAGGGGTCATATGGCTACACCTTC.

There are a few counts of this clonotype. J is TRBJ2-2 and V is TRBV20-1, with TRBD1 as a possible D gene (6 bases). V shed 3 bases and J shed 4 bases, with 18 bases lying between them. Germline V CDR1 and CDR2: DFQATT, SNEGSKA (reference sequence). This CDR3 spans 16 amino acids. The chain's CDR3 is CSASSMAGASTGELFF. In DNA, the CDR3 is TGCAGTGCTAGCAGCATGGCAGGGGCGAGCACCGGGGAGCTGTTTTTT.

This clonotype has at least ten counts. V gene TRBV5-6 combines with J gene TRBJ1-1, with D unresolved. From germline, CDR1 is SGHDT and CDR2 YYEEEE. CDR3 length: 12 residues. V dropped 0 bases and J dropped 3 bases, with 3 bases sitting between them. The CDR3 sequence is CASSLVDTEAFF. The CDR3 DNA sequence: TGTGCCAGCAGCTTGGTTGACACTGAAGCTTTCTTT.

Many counts were recorded for this clonotype. The chain couples TRBV4-3 to TRBJ2-3; 7 bases map to TRBD1. The CDR3 contains 15 residues. Germline V gene data show CDR1 as LGHNA and CDR2 as YSLEER. V dropped 0 bases and J dropped 6; count of bases not matched to a gene: 6. The CDR3 region is CASSQDIQGDDTQYF. For the CDR3, the DNA is TGCGCCAGCAGCCAAGATATTCAGGGGGACGATACGCAGTATTTT.

This clonotype was observed a few times. This chain links TRBV30 with TRBJ2-1; D possibly corresponds to TRBD1 (7 bases). Trimming pared 3 bases from V and 3 bases from J, leaving 21 bases between. Germline-derived CDR1 and CDR2 are GTSNPN and SVGIG (reference sequence). There are 17 residues in the CDR3. CDR3 region: CAWSPQGGPYIYNEQFF. CDR3 DNA: TGTGCCTGGAGCCCCCAGGGGGGCCCTTATATCTACAATGAGCAGTTCTTC.

This clonotype was detected ten times or more. V gene TRBV12-3 or TRBV12-4 combines with J gene TRBJ2-1; 7 bases fit TRBD1. The junction had 10 bases not matched to a gene; V was cut back by 6 bases and J by 5 bases. The CDR3 length is 15 residues. CDR3 coding DNA: TGTGCCAGCAGGGGTGATGGACAGGTGGACAATGAGCAGTTCTTC. This encodes CASRGDGQVDNEQFF.

This clonotype showed up many times. This sequence joins TRBV27 and TRBJ2-2, with D uncertain. This CDR3 region has 14 residues. Trimming left V 6 bases short and J 6 bases short, with 14 bases between. Germline V gene sequence: CDR1 MNHEY, CDR2 SMNVEV (reference sequence). This CDR3 is CASSRGRMAGELFF. Written as DNA, the CDR3 is TGTGCCAGCAGCCGCGGTAGAATGGCCGGGGAGCTGTTTTTT.

This clonotype was observed at least ten times. V gene TRBV28 combines with J gene TRBJ2-3, with 9 nucleotides matching TRBD1. There are 13 residues in the CDR3. With 6 bases clipped from V and 3 bases from J, the junction kept 1 base outside the gene matches. The V gene's germline CDR1 is MDHEN and CDR2 SYDVKM. The CDR3 sequence is CASRTGGTDTQYF. The CDR3 DNA reads TGTGCCAGCAGGACAGGGGGAACAGATACGCAGTATTTT.

This clonotype was seen ten or more times. This sequence joins TRBV4-1 and TRBJ1-2, with unresolved D. Germline V CDR1 and CDR2: MGHRA, YSYEKL. Trimming took off 4 bases at V and 0 bases at J, with 9 bases between the two ends. The CDR3 has 14 amino acids. As DNA, the CDR3 is TGCGCCAGCAGCCGAGACGAAGCTAACTATGGCTACACCTTC. It yields the protein CASSRDEANYGYTF.

This clonotype was seen many times. V is TRBV20-1 and J is TRBJ2-7; 8 nucleotides agree with TRBD1. This CDR3 has 11 residues. Germline V gives CDR1 DFQATT, CDR2 SNEGSKA (reference sequence). V shed 4 bases, J shed 6 bases, and the junction held 2 bases outside the gene matches. The CDR3 DNA reads as TGCAGTGCTACCACAGGGGGCGAGCAGTACTTC. This gives the protein CSATTGGEQYF.

On this clonotype itself: This may be a read error: a much more frequent sequence differs by one nucleotide. The rearrangement links TRBV7-6 to TRBJ1-5; D is possibly TRBD1 (6 bases). The V end lost 8 bases, the J end lost 7 bases, and 18 bases lay between the germline ends. The CDR3 extends over 14 amino acids. CDR1 is SGHVS, CDR2 FNYEAQ, per germline. The CDR3 DNA reads as TGTGCCAGCGGCCGAAACGGGGGGCAACAGCCCCAGCATTTT. This translates into CASGRNGGQQPQHF.

For this clonotype: A read error may account for a junction end that differs from germline. The chain joins TRBV27 to TRBJ1-1; no clear D. The CDR3 is made up of 13 amino acids. Germline lookup yields CDR1 MNHEY and CDR2 SMNVEV (reference sequence). CDR3: CAGSLTVSTEAFF. The CDR3 nucleotides read TGTGCCGGCAGTTTAACCGTGAGCACTGAAGCTTTCTTT.

The sample holds many counts of this clonotype. The chain uses TRBV2 and TRBJ2-3; 9 bases fit TRBD1. The CDR3 contains 16 residues. V was pared by 8 bases and J by 6 bases, with 15 bases of the junction left unmatched. CDR1 and CDR2 (germline): SNHLY, FYNNEI. CDR3 in amino acids: CASLPPGTGMSDTQYF. CDR3 DNA: TGTGCCAGCCTACCCCCTGGGACAGGGATGTCGGATACGCAGTATTTT.

This clonotype has a handful of counts. DNA of the CDR3: TGTGCCAGCAGCGCGCCGGGACTAGGGGGATATGAGCAGTTCTTC. It encodes CASSAPGLGGYEQFF. The chain links TRBV14 to TRBJ2-1, with TRBD2 matching over 8 bases. V was pared by 5 bases and J by 8 bases, with 11 bases of the junction left unmatched. The CDR3 runs to 15 residues. CDR1 SGHDN and CDR2 FVKESK come from the germline V gene.

Concerning this clonotype: It may be a read error: a sequence one base away is much more abundant. This chain uses TRBV4-3 with TRBJ1-4; D is undetermined. The CDR3 is 15 amino acids. CDR1 and CDR2 (germline): LGHNA, YSLEER. CDR3 sequence (DNA): TGCGCCAGCGGCCAAGAGATCGCAACTAATGAAAAACTGTTTTTT. It yields the protein CASGQEIATNEKLFF.

This clonotype was seen only a few times. The germline gene is not matched at one end of the junction; a read error may be the cause. The chain links TRBV7-9 to TRBJ1-3, with D tentatively TRBD1 (6 bases). CDR3 length: 13 residues. CDR1 is SEHNR and CDR2 is FQNEAQ in the germline V gene (reference sequence). Here the CDR3 reads CASSSLRTDLHHF. The CDR3, as DNA: TGTGCCAGCAGCTCCTTGCGGACAGACTTACACCATTTT.

This clonotype was seen at least ten times. The V call is TRBV29-1, the J call TRBJ1-2; 8 bases are a match to TRBD1. Germline V gives CDR1 SQVTM, CDR2 ANQGSEA. With 1 base clipped from V and 8 bases from J, the junction kept 9 bases outside the gene matches. This CDR3 is 14 amino acids long. The CDR3 loop is CSVEAGQEAQGYTF. CDR3 bases: TGCAGCGTTGAAGCGGGACAGGAGGCACAAGGCTACACCTTC.

The chain couples TRBV3-1 to TRBJ2-7; 8 bases fit TRBD2. The CDR3 totals 15 residues. With 3 bases clipped from V and 5 bases from J, the junction kept 9 bases outside the gene matches. Germline V CDR1 and CDR2: LGHDT, YNNKEL (reference sequence). DNA of the CDR3: TGTGCCAGCAGCCAGACCGGGACTAGGGTAGACGAGCAGTACTTC. As protein: CASSQTGTRVDEQYF.

This clonotype was found a few times. The gene calls are TRBV19 and TRBJ2-1, with D hard to call. V was clipped by 3 bases and J by 3 bases, with 9 bases between them. Per the germline V gene, CDR1 is LNHDA and CDR2 is SQIVND (reference sequence). The length of the CDR3 is 14 residues. The CDR3 bases are TGTGCCAGTAGTATGGGGTCCAACTACAATGAGCAGTTCTTC. This sequence encodes CASSMGSNYNEQFF.

This clonotype was seen a handful of times. The genes are TRBV5-6 and TRBJ2-5; D might be TRBD2 (5 bases). Germline assignment: CDR1 SGHDT and CDR2 YYEEEE. The CDR3 has 14 amino acids. V shed 3 bases and J shed 5 bases, with 14 bases lying between them. CDR3 amino acids: CASSSPGGWETQYF. The CDR3 nucleotides read TGTGCCAGCAGCTCCCCAGGAGGATGGGAGACCCAGTACTTC.

As concerns this clonotype: A much bigger clone sits one base away, suggesting this may be a read error. The rearrangement uses TRBV20-1 and TRBJ2-2; D gene uncertain. The germline V and J ends were trimmed by 1 base and 8 bases, with 23 bases remaining between them. The CDR3 is 17 amino acids. CDR1 and CDR2 (germline): DFQATT, SNEGSKA (reference sequence). The CDR3 sequence: CSARALDQCPPAGELFF. The CDR3 nucleotides are TGCAGTGCTAGAGCACTGGACCAATGCCCCCCTGCAGGGGAGCTGTTTTTT.